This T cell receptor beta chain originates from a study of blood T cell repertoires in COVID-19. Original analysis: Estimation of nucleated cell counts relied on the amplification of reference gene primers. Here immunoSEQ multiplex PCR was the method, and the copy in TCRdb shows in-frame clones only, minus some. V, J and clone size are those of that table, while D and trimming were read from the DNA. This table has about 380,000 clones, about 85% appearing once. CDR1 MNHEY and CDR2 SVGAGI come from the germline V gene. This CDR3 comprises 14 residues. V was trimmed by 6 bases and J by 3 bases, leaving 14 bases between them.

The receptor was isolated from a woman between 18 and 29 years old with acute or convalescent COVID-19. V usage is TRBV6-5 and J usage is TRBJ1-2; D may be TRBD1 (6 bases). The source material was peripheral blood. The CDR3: CASREDSQYYGYTF. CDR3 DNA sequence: TGTGCCAGCAGGGAGGACAGTCAATACTATGGCTACACCTTC.